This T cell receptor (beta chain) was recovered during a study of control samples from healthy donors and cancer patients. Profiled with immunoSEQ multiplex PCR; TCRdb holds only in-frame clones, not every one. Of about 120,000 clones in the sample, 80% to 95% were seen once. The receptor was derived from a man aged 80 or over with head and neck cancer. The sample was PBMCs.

The CDR3 DNA sequence: TGTGCCAGCAGCCAAGCCGGAACAGGCTCTGGAAACACCATATATTTT. Translating gives CASSQAGTGSGNTIYF. The rearrangement joins TRBV3-1 (or the pseudogene TRBV3-2) to TRBJ1-3; D may be TRBD1 (5 bases). Germline CDR1 is LGHDT and CDR2 is YNNKEL (reference sequence). CDR3 length: 16 residues. V was pared by 1 base and J by 0 bases, with 10 bases between.